This entry is about one TCR beta chain. Its specific antigen is unknown. No much larger clone exists at a distance of one base, and base qualities are not known. The donors belonged to the validation cohort of around 110 subjects, which was separate from the approximately 700-subject first cohort. CDR3 length: 13 amino acids, cysteine to phenylalanine. The sequence is cut down to CDR3 DNA, 39 bases in frame from base 1. Reading the germline V gene (reference sequence) gives CDR1 LNHNV and CDR2 YYDKDF. The V end loses 5 bases and the J end loses 1 base, and a stretch of 9 bases separates them. Libraries were prepared through the immunoSEQ multiplex PCR assay. Turning to the authors' computational methods: A statistical classification framework was built for diagnosing cytomegalovirus status from the catalog of TCR beta chain sequences. TCRdb took this table from immuneACCESS and kept in-frame rearrangements with V and J called. Such tables lack part of the clones; where checked against another copy, unresolved V genes explain under half of the gap, and the rest is unexplained. From that table come the V and J calls and clone size; the DNA was used to work out D and trimming. Within this sample are approximately 100,000 clones, with 80% to 95% of them counted one time only. The biggest ten clones account for about 1% of the sample.

This record belongs to a study of cytomegalovirus exposure and HLA in healthy donors (dated by TCRdb to 2015 to 2018). Background for the entire study: According to a later analysis, one platform produced both the roughly 130 validation repertoires and the 720 or so repertoires of the first cohort. To predict cytomegalovirus infection status, the study combined high-throughput TCR immunosequencing, statistical association of individual TCRs with disease status, and machine learning. Along with the approximately 700-subject first cohort, a separate validation cohort of 120 different subjects was used. The study was designed to test whether signatures of past pathogen exposure could be identified by cataloging public T cell receptors.

The study at large found these results: The classifier was reported to diagnose cytomegalovirus status with high specificity and sensitivity in both the original cohort and the validation cohort. In the study, about 150 TCR beta chains were listed as associated with cytomegalovirus. A later analysis had no HLA typing for the validation cohort, so co-occurrence there was scored across all 120 repertoires. A later analysis found that TCRs clustered in the first cohort also tended to co-occur in the approximately 120 validation repertoires, with 94% of cluster scores above 0. While some public TCRs were present in many individuals, most TCR sequences turned up only very rarely across donors. The authors suggested that the approach could potentially be extended to other disease states and immunological phenotypes. In vitro tests confirmed that three of the cytomegalovirus-associated TCR beta chains recognize cytomegalovirus antigens.

The clonotype comes from a woman aged 25-40 years in good health and CMV-seropositive. The V and J segments used are TRBV15 and TRBJ2-7, with the D gene not confidently named. Sequencing was carried out using PBMCs. The CDR3 region: CATSGPVSYEQYF. Read as DNA, the sequence is TGTGCCACCAGCGGGCCCGTATCCTACGAGCAGTACTTC. The variable domain in full, with residues beyond the CDR3 obtained from the reference TRBV15 and TRBJ2-7 genes, is DAMVIQNPRYQVTQFGKPVTLSCSQTLNHNVMYWYQQKSSQAPKLLFHYYDKDFNNEADTPDNFQSRRPNTSFCFLDIRSPGLGDTAMYLCATSGPVSYEQYFGPGTRLTVT.